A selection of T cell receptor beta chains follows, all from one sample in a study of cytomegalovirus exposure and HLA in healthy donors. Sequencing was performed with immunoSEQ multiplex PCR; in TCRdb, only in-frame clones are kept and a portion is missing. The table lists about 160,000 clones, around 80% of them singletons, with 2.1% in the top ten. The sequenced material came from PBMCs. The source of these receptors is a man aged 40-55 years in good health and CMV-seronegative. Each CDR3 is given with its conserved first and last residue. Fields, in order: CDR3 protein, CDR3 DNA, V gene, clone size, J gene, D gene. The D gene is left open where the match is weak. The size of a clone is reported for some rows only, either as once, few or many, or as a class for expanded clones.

cdr3_aa: CASRESYEQYF; cdr3_nt: TGCGCCAGCAGGGAGAGTTACGAGCAGTACTTC; v_call: TRBV5-1; clone_size: -; j_call: TRBJ2-7; d_call: -
cdr3_aa: CASSSTSGRVGEQFF; cdr3_nt: TGTGCTAGCAGCTCGACTAGCGGGAGAGTGGGTGAGCAGTTCTTC; v_call: TRBV7-7; clone_size: -; j_call: TRBJ2-1; d_call: TRBD2
cdr3_aa: CASSPPGVAQYF; cdr3_nt: TGTGCCAGCAGCCCCCCCGGGGTGGCCCAGTACTTC; v_call: TRBV11-2; clone_size: few; j_call: TRBJ2-5; d_call: -
cdr3_aa: CASSRQGGEQYF; cdr3_nt: TGTGCCAGCTCACGACAGGGGGGCGAGCAGTACTTC; v_call: TRBV18; clone_size: -; j_call: TRBJ2-7; d_call: TRBD1
cdr3_aa: CASSYTLTSGLGTYEQYF; cdr3_nt: TGTGCCAGCAGCTACACCCTCACGTCCGGACTCGGAACCTACGAGCAGTACTTC; v_call: TRBV14; clone_size: few; j_call: TRBJ2-7; d_call: -
cdr3_aa: CASSSQGYGYTF; cdr3_nt: TGTGCCAGCAGCTCCCAGGGATATGGCTACACCTTC; v_call: TRBV7-6; clone_size: -; j_call: TRBJ1-2; d_call: -
cdr3_aa: CASRSFYSGANVLTF; cdr3_nt: TGTGCCAGCAGGTCGTTCTACTCTGGGGCCAACGTCCTGACTTTC; v_call: TRBV6-5; clone_size: -; j_call: TRBJ2-6; d_call: -
cdr3_aa: CASSFYLNLNTEAFF; cdr3_nt: TGCGCCAGCAGCTTCTATCTGAACCTGAACACTGAAGCTTTCTTT; v_call: TRBV5-1; clone_size: -; j_call: TRBJ1-1; d_call: -
cdr3_aa: CASSLGGGGNTEAFF; cdr3_nt: TGTGCCAGCAGCTTAGGGGGGGGCGGCAACACTGAAGCTTTCTTT; v_call: TRBV7-2; clone_size: -; j_call: TRBJ1-1; d_call: -
cdr3_aa: CATSTSRYEQFF; cdr3_nt: TGTGCCACCTCGACTAGCCGCTATGAGCAGTTCTTC; v_call: TRBV10-3; clone_size: once; j_call: TRBJ2-1; d_call: TRBD2
cdr3_aa: CASSFKSRAPGTSGRSVYSGELFF; cdr3_nt: TGCGCCAGCAGCTTTAAATCCAGGGCGCCCGGGACTAGCGGGAGATCCGTCTATTCCGGGGAGCTGTTTTTT; v_call: TRBV5-1; clone_size: -; j_call: TRBJ2-2; d_call: TRBD2
cdr3_aa: CASSTRLGQGTIRDTF; cdr3_nt: TGTGCCAGCAGCACGCGTTTGGGACAGGGGACAATACGAGACACCTTC; v_call: TRBV5-6; clone_size: -; j_call: TRBJ1-2; d_call: TRBD1
cdr3_aa: CASSRTDSNQPQHF; cdr3_nt: TGTGCCAGTAGTCGGACAGATAGCAATCAGCCCCAGCATTTT; v_call: TRBV19; clone_size: -; j_call: TRBJ1-5; d_call: -
cdr3_aa: CASSPIRQREGEQFF; cdr3_nt: TGTGCCAGCAGCCCCATCCGGCAGCGGGAGGGTGAGCAGTTCTTC; v_call: TRBV4-2; clone_size: few; j_call: TRBJ2-1; d_call: TRBD2
cdr3_aa: CASSPIGNFGQYF; cdr3_nt: TGTGCCAGCAGTCCTATCGGGAACTTTGGGCAGTATTTT; v_call: TRBV7-2; clone_size: -; j_call: TRBJ2-3; d_call: -
cdr3_aa: CASSYAGGYEQYF; cdr3_nt: TGTGCCAGCAGTTACGCGGGAGGCTACGAGCAGTACTTC; v_call: TRBV6-5; clone_size: -; j_call: TRBJ2-7; d_call: TRBD2
cdr3_aa: CARSLQTSGYNEQFF; cdr3_nt: TGTGCCAGAAGCTTGCAGACTAGCGGCTACAATGAGCAGTTCTTC; v_call: TRBV5-3; clone_size: -; j_call: TRBJ2-1; d_call: TRBD2
cdr3_aa: CATSRTTGTSGGETQYF; cdr3_nt: TGTGCCACCAGCAGAACCACCGGGACTAGCGGGGGGGAGACCCAGTACTTC; v_call: TRBV15; clone_size: -; j_call: TRBJ2-5; d_call: TRBD2
cdr3_aa: CASSPRTGKAAEAFF; cdr3_nt: TGTGCCAGCAGCCCCCGGACAGGGAAAGCGGCTGAAGCTTTCTTT; v_call: TRBV9; clone_size: -; j_call: TRBJ1-1; d_call: TRBD1
cdr3_aa: CASSQRQGEKLFF; cdr3_nt: TGTGCCAGCTCACAACGACAGGGTGAAAAACTGTTTTTT; v_call: TRBV18; clone_size: -; j_call: TRBJ1-4; d_call: TRBD1
cdr3_aa: CASTPQGFSGANVLTF; cdr3_nt: TGCGCCAGCACCCCCCAGGGGTTTTCTGGGGCCAACGTCCTGACTTTC; v_call: TRBV5-1; clone_size: -; j_call: TRBJ2-6; d_call: -
cdr3_aa: CASRDRGATNEKLFF; cdr3_nt: TGTGCCAGTAGGGACAGGGGAGCAACTAATGAAAAACTGTTTTTT; v_call: TRBV19; clone_size: -; j_call: TRBJ1-4; d_call: TRBD1
cdr3_aa: CASSYGYSTLDTGELFF; cdr3_nt: TGTGCCAGCAGTTACGGCTACAGCACCTTGGACACCGGGGAGCTGTTTTTT; v_call: TRBV6-7; clone_size: -; j_call: TRBJ2-2; d_call: -
cdr3_aa: CASSGGNSYNEQFF; cdr3_nt: TGTGCCAGCAGCGGCGGCAACTCCTACAATGAGCAGTTCTTC; v_call: TRBV9; clone_size: -; j_call: TRBJ2-1; d_call: -
cdr3_aa: CASMGTRLYEQYF; cdr3_nt: TGTGCCAGCATGGGGACTAGGTTGTACGAGCAGTACTTC; v_call: TRBV2; clone_size: -; j_call: TRBJ2-7; d_call: TRBD2
cdr3_aa: CAISRDTGNIQYF; cdr3_nt: TGTGCCATCAGCCGGGACACTGGAAACATTCAGTACTTC; v_call: TRBV10-3; clone_size: few; j_call: TRBJ2-4; d_call: -
cdr3_aa: CASSAFPGLEAFF; cdr3_nt: TGTGCCAGCAGCGCCTTCCCAGGGCTTGAAGCTTTCTTT; v_call: TRBV9; clone_size: -; j_call: TRBJ1-1; d_call: -
cdr3_aa: CATSRGTGSTDTQYF; cdr3_nt: TGTGCCACCAGCAGAGGGACAGGGAGCACAGATACGCAGTATTTT; v_call: TRBV15; clone_size: once; j_call: TRBJ2-3; d_call: TRBD1
cdr3_aa: CASSQEGQGGTNRPQHF; cdr3_nt: TGCGCCAGCAGCCAAGAGGGACAGGGGGGGACTAACCGGCCCCAGCATTTT; v_call: TRBV4-1; clone_size: -; j_call: TRBJ1-5; d_call: TRBD1
cdr3_aa: CSVVQGANTGELFF; cdr3_nt: TGCAGCGTTGTACAGGGGGCTAACACCGGGGAGCTGTTTTTT; v_call: TRBV29-1; clone_size: -; j_call: TRBJ2-2; d_call: TRBD1
cdr3_aa: CASLQGDTEAFF; cdr3_nt: TGTGCCAGCCTCCAGGGGGACACTGAAGCTTTCTTT; v_call: TRBV28; clone_size: -; j_call: TRBJ1-1; d_call: TRBD1
cdr3_aa: CASSLRAGVNGGTGELFF; cdr3_nt: TGTGCCAGCAGTTTAAGAGCGGGAGTTAATGGGGGCACCGGGGAGCTGTTTTTT; v_call: TRBV27; clone_size: -; j_call: TRBJ2-2; d_call: TRBD2
cdr3_aa: CAWLRAYEQYF; cdr3_nt: TGTGCCTGGCTGCGGGCCTACGAGCAGTACTTC; v_call: TRBV30; clone_size: once; j_call: TRBJ2-7; d_call: -
cdr3_aa: CASSLWVGRDMAYTF; cdr3_nt: TGTGCCAGCAGTTTATGGGTCGGGAGGGATATGGCTTACACCTTC; v_call: TRBV28; clone_size: -; j_call: TRBJ1-2; d_call: -
cdr3_aa: CASSTQGDAEAFF; cdr3_nt: TGTGCCAGCAGTACCCAGGGGGACGCTGAAGCTTTCTTT; v_call: TRBV2; clone_size: -; j_call: TRBJ1-1; d_call: TRBD1
cdr3_aa: CAIRPGLATYEQYF; cdr3_nt: TGTGCCATCAGGCCGGGACTAGCGACCTACGAGCAGTACTTC; v_call: TRBV10-3; clone_size: -; j_call: TRBJ2-7; d_call: TRBD2
cdr3_aa: CASSFGTSGGELFF; cdr3_nt: TGTGCCAGCAGTTTCGGGACTAGCGGGGGGGAGCTGTTTTTT; v_call: TRBV27; clone_size: few; j_call: TRBJ2-2; d_call: TRBD2
cdr3_aa: CASSEAPGGHQPQHF; cdr3_nt: TGTGCCAGCAGTGAAGCGCCGGGGGGGCATCAGCCCCAGCATTTT; v_call: TRBV6-1; clone_size: -; j_call: TRBJ1-5; d_call: -
cdr3_aa: CSVVESGAADTQYF; cdr3_nt: TGCAGCGTTGTGGAGTCGGGAGCGGCAGATACGCAGTATTTT; v_call: TRBV29-1; clone_size: -; j_call: TRBJ2-3; d_call: -
cdr3_aa: CASSLTNPQGAGETQYF; cdr3_nt: TGTGCCAGCAGCCTTACAAACCCACAGGGGGCGGGGGAGACCCAGTACTTC; v_call: TRBV4-2; clone_size: -; j_call: TRBJ2-5; d_call: TRBD1